This entry lists 11 T cell receptor beta chains sequenced from one sample in a study of long-term antiretroviral therapy in people with HIV. Running of the v3.0 immunoSEQ assay took place at survey level. Only in-frame clones appear in the TCRdb table, and some are missing; sequencing was by immunoSEQ multiplex PCR. This table has 20,000 to 25,000 clones, around 81% appearing once. The source was unsorted PBMCs, collected 1.5 years after starting antiretroviral therapy. The source is a man younger than 40 with HIV.

The V gene is TRBV7-3, the J gene TRBJ2-5, with unresolved D. The CDR3 spans 13 residues. Trimming took 1 base from V and 4 from J, leaving 7 bases between them. Germline V gene data show CDR1 as SGHTA and CDR2 as FQGTGA. As DNA, the CDR3 is TGTGCCAGCAGCTTAAATTATGGAGAGACCCAGTACTTC. Translating gives CASSLNYGETQYF.

This clone has just a few counts. This sequence joins TRBV27 and TRBJ2-7; a possible D gene is TRBD1 (7 bases). Germline-derived CDR1 and CDR2 are MNHEY and SMNVEV (reference sequence). Trimming shortened V by 5 bases and J by 2 bases, and 16 bases separated the two germline ends. This CDR3 comprises 15 residues. The chain's CDR3 is CASSPQGGRAYEQYF. In nucleotides, the CDR3 is TGTGCCAGCAGTCCCCAGGGGGGTAGGGCCTACGAGCAGTACTTC.

The chain carries TRBV10-3 and TRBJ1-2; D is unresolved. The germline V and J ends were trimmed by 3 bases and 8 bases, with 10 bases remaining between them. This CDR3 spans 12 amino acids. The germline gives CDR1 ENHRY, CDR2 SYGVKD. CDR3 bases: TGTGCCATCAGTGACCAAGAACGGGGCTACACCTTC. It yields the protein CAISDQERGYTF.

V is TRBV5-1 and J is TRBJ2-3; 9 nucleotides align to TRBD1. The junction had 7 bases not matched to a gene; V was cut back by 0 bases and J by 8 bases. This CDR3 comprises 15 residues. Per the germline V gene, CDR1 is SGHRS and CDR2 is YFSETQ. The CDR3 protein is CASSLAGTGRGTQYF. The CDR3 DNA is TGCGCCAGCAGCTTGGCCGGGACAGGGCGGGGTACGCAGTATTTT.

The chain uses TRBV27 and TRBJ2-3, with D uncertain. Germline CDR1 and CDR2: MNHEY and SMNVEV (reference sequence). The CDR3 contains 13 residues. Trimming took off 5 bases at V and 0 bases at J, with 6 bases between the two ends. Written as DNA, the CDR3 is TGTGCCAGCAGTCCCTTAAGCACAGATACGCAGTATTTT. Translation: CASSPLSTDTQYF.

This chain links TRBV18 with TRBJ1-1, with D maybe TRBD1 (5 bases). CDR1 KGHSH and CDR2 LQKENI come from the germline V gene. This CDR3 spans 11 amino acids. Between the trimmed V and J ends, which lost 5 bases and 11 bases, there was a span of 12 bases. CDR3: CASSRRDDAFF. The DNA for the CDR3 is TGTGCCAGCTCAAGGAGGGACGACGCTTTCTTT.

This chain connects TRBV21-1 to TRBJ2-2; the DNA was not compared with TRBD2, the D call given in the table. TRBV21-1 is a pseudogene locus. CDR3 length: 12 residues. CDR3 sequence: CGAGALTGELFF. The CDR3 region has the DNA TGTGGAGCGGGAGCCCTTACCGGGGAGCTGTTTTTT.

This chain connects TRBV4-3 to TRBJ2-1, with D hard to call. This CDR3 is 13 amino acids long. V lost 0 bases, J lost 8 bases, and 8 bases lay in between. The germline V gene encodes CDR1 LGHNA and CDR2 YSLEER. Here the CDR3 DNA reads TGCGCCAGCAGCCAAGACACGCCGGATGAGCAGTTCTTC. This codes for CASSQDTPDEQFF.

The gene calls are TRBV28 and TRBJ1-6; D is perhaps TRBD1 (5 bases). This CDR3 region has 17 residues. Germline lookup yields CDR1 MDHEN and CDR2 SYDVKM. Trimming cost V 7 bases and J 4 bases, with 20 bases left between them. CDR3 in DNA: TGTGCCAGCAACGGGGGGAGTCCTTCGAGTTATAATTCACCCCTCCACTTT. Protein: CASNGGSPSSYNSPLHF.

This clone was detected a few times. This chain joins TRBV19 and TRBJ1-2; unclear D gene. Trimming took 0 bases from V and 0 from J, leaving 14 bases between them. The CDR3 length is 17 residues. The germline gives CDR1 LNHDA, CDR2 SQIVND (reference sequence). Written as DNA, the CDR3 is TGTGCCAGTAGTATAGATCTCTCAAGCGGAGCTAACTATGGCTACACCTTC. Its translation is CASSIDLSSGANYGYTF.

The chain is built from TRBV5-1 and TRBJ2-7; D is unresolved. The CDR3 is 12 residues long. V was trimmed by 5 bases and J by 0 bases, leaving 6 bases between them. Per the germline V gene, CDR1 is SGHRS and CDR2 is YFSETQ. The chain's CDR3 is CASSQSSYEQYF. CDR3 coding DNA: TGCGCCAGCAGTCAGTCCTCCTACGAGCAGTACTTC.